This TCR beta chain was identified during a study of T cell repertoires in cytomegalovirus infection. In the study overall: Carrying CMV and the relevant HLA type showed in public TCR beta signatures.

This clonotype has ten or more counts. Its matching antigen is unknown. Germline lookup yields CDR1 MDHEN and CDR2 SYDVKM. The length of the CDR3 is 24 residues. V dropped 3 bases and J dropped 3 bases, with 41 bases sitting between them. MiXCR was run by TCRdb on the reads, yielding one entry per CDR3 protein. The table lists around 450,000 distinct CDR3 sequences, approximately 10% of them singletons. The study's findings and limits: HLA-C-restricted TCR beta clonotypes specific for CMV led the ex vivo response. Frequencies of public TCR beta families were cumulated, and this identified carriers of CMV plus the relevant HLA.

This receptor was taken from a human donor in good health (CMV status not recorded). Some clones in this sample may be carry-over from other donors' samples. Sequencing was done on a sample of PBMCs. V usage is TRBV28 and J usage is TRBJ1-1; TRBD1 is a possible D gene (5 bases). The chain's CDR3 is CASSFPSRVWRDKVDLVGYTEAFF. CDR3 nucleotides: TGTGCCAGCAGTTTCCCATCCAGGGTTTGGCGTGATAAAGTGGATTTAGTAGGGTACACTGAAGCTTTCTTT.